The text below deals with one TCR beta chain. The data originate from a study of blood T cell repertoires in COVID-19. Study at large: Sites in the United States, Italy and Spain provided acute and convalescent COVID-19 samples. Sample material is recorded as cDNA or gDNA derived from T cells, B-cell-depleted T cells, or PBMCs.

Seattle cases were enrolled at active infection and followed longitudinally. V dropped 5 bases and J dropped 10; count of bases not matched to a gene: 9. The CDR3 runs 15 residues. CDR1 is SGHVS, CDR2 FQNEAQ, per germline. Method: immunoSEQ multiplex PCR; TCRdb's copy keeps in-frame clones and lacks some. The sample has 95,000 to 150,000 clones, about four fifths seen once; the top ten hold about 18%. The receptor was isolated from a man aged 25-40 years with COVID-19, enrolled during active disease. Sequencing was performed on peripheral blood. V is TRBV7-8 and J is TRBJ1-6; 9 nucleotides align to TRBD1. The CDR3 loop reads CASSPGDRENSPLHF. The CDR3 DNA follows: TGTGCCAGCAGCCCGGGGGACAGGGAAAACTCACCCCTCCACTTT.